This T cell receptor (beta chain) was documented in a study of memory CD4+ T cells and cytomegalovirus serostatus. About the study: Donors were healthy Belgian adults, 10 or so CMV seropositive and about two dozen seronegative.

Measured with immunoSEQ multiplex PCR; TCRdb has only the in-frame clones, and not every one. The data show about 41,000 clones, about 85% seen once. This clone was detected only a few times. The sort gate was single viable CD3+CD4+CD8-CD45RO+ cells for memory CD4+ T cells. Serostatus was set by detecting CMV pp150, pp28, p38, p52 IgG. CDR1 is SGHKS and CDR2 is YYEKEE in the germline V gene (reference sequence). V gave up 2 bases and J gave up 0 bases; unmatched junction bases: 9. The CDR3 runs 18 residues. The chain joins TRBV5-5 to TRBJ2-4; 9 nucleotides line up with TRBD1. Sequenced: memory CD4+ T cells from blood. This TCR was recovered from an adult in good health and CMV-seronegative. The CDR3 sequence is CASSLMTGGPGAKNIQYF. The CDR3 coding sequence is TGTGCCAGCAGCTTAATGACAGGGGGTCCGGGAGCCAAAAACATTCAGTACTTC.